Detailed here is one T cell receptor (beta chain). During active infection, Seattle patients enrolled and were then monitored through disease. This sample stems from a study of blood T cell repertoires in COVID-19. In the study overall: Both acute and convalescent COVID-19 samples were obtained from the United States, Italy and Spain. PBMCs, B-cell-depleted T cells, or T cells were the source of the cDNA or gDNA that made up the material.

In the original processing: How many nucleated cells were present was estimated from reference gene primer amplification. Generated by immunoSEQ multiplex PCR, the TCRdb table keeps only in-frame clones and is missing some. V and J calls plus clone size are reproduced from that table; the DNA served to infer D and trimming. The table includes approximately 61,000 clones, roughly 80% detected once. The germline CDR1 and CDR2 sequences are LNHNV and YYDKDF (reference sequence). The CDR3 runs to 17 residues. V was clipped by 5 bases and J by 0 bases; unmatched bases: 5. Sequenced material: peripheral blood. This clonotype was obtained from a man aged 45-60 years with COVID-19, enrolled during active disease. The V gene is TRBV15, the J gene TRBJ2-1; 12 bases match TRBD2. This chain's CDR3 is CATSGGTSGLSYNEQFF. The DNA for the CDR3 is TGTGCCACCAGCGGGGGGACTAGCGGGCTCTCCTACAATGAGCAGTTCTTC.